In this sample, the clone carrying this T cell receptor (beta chain) turned up a few times. What it binds is unknown. These data originate in a study of T-cell reconstitution after alpha-beta-depleted transplantation in children. The V end lost 2 bases, the J end lost 6 bases, and 11 bases lay between the germline ends. There are 13 residues in the CDR3. Study conclusions and caveats: Counts and diversity of T cells one year after transplant came mostly from newly produced T cells.

TCRbeta library construction was performed incorporating unique molecular identifiers. TCRdb redid the calling of the PCR reads with MiXCR, one entry per CDR3 protein. In the table there are around 450,000 distinct CDR3 sequences, about 45% of which are singletons. The sequences come from PBMCs, collected before TCRalphabeta/CD19-depleted stem cell transplant. The rearrangement uses TRBV12-3 or TRBV12-4 and TRBJ2-7, with D tentatively TRBD1 or TRBD2 (7 bases each). This receptor was identified in a girl aged 2-10 years with aplastic anemia, due to receive a stem cell transplant. CDR3 in amino acids: CASSLRGDSEQYF. CDR3 DNA sequence: TGTGCCAGCAGTTTACGGGGGGACAGCGAGCAGTACTTC.